The entry below gives a single T cell receptor beta chain sequence along with its context. The data stem from a study of T cells in Graves' hyperthyroidism and ophthalmopathy. Germline CDR1 and CDR2: MNHNS and SASEGT. Trimming removed 4 bases at V and 6 bases at J, with 6 bases between. This CDR3 is built from 11 residues. TCR beta CDR3 regions were amplified from RNA. TCR CDR3 underwent first-round RT-PCR with the HTBI primer set. TCRdb itself ran the multiplex PCR reads through MiXCR, one entry per CDR3 protein. The sample carries fewer than 650,000 distinct CDR3 sequences, roughly 14% recorded once. Ahead of any ophthalmopathy symptoms, the blood sample was obtained at the first diagnosis of hyperthyroidism.

The TCR originated in a young woman with Graves' hyperthyroidism that later progressed to Graves' ophthalmopathy. The V gene is TRBV6-1, the J gene TRBJ1-1, with D hard to call. Sequencing input: blood. CDR3 coding DNA: TGTGCCAGCAGTGTTTCCCCTGAAGCTTTCTTT. It specifies CASSVSPEAFF.